This paragraph covers one TCR beta chain sequence. There is no known antigen for this receptor. No per-base quality is available; no much larger clone lies one base away. Library construction relied on the immunoSEQ multiplex PCR assay. For the multiplex PCR, a mixture combining 60 forward primers for TCR Vbeta segments and 13 reverse primers for TCR Jbeta segments was used. The CDR3 region of rearranged TCR beta genes was amplified from genomic DNA by a multiplex PCR assay. The amplified TCR beta libraries were sequenced on the Illumina HiSeq System as 87-base-pair reads. The original methods were these. A later analysis counted 75 million to 100 million unique TCR beta chains across the 550 to 750 repertoires, and around 9.9 million of these chains were shared by at least two donors. Raw reads were error-corrected and collapsed into unique sequences by a nearest-neighbor algorithm in which closely related sequences were merged to remove PCR and sequencing errors. V, D and J gene segments were assigned by aligning CDR3 sequences to IMGT reference sequences. Each retained sequence needed at least a six-nucleotide match to both a V gene segment and a J gene segment. Rearrangements were classified as productive when the CDR3 lacked stop codons and remained in frame with V and J, and all other rearrangements were classified as non-productive. Following IMGT convention, CDR3 was defined as the stretch from the second conserved V-encoded cysteine up to the conserved J-encoded phenylalanine. The earlier analysis of about 560 of the donors excluded any sequence lacking an unambiguous match to a single V gene segment. An earlier analysis of some 610 of the donors called V segments functional above 56.7% productive rearrangements and segregating when the between-donor standard deviation exceeded 5%. To diagnose cytomegalovirus status from the catalog of TCR beta chain sequences, a statistical classification framework was built. V and J gene assignment, in a later analysis, came from comparing TCR nucleotide sequences with IMGT/GENE-DB human TR gene sequences. The TCRdist pipeline was used in a later analysis to assign CDR3 sequences and most-parsimonious VDJ recombination scenarios. A later analysis defined each TCR beta chain by its CDR3 amino acid sequence plus V-gene family, and excluded reads lacking a unique V-gene family. To address suspected cross-contamination and a sequencing artifact, a later analysis removed under 600 highly shared, low-generation-probability nucleotide sequences. In a later analysis, a clonal expansion index was calculated for each public chain from normalized within-repertoire ranks of inferred template counts. Generation probabilities in a later analysis came from a VDJ recombination model fitted to out-of-frame rearrangements, and those results were checked against IGoR. A later analysis scored TCR-TCR, TCR-HLA and TCR-CMV co-occurrence with hypergeometric tests, applying a repertoire-size bias correction to TCR pairs. In a later analysis, false discovery rates were estimated by permuting HLA or CMV assignments 20 times. In a later analysis, co-occurring TCRs were grouped using DBSCAN, and TCRdist sequence similarity was added for clustering within HLA-allele-positive subsets. Repertoires with fewer than 30,000 or more than 120,000 public chains were left out of co-occurrence clustering, as were roughly five repertoires with anomalous nucleotide sharing. TCRdb holds this immuneACCESS table with in-frame rearrangements only. Some clones are missing; in checked studies, unresolved V genes explain under half, and the rest has no known cause. V, J and clone size reflect that table, while D and trimming were determined from the DNA. For this sample there are 55,000 to 70,000 clones; roughly 74% appear just once. The ten largest make up around 10% of the sample.

The cohort was made up of about 670 healthy bone marrow donors. At the time of sampling, all cohort members were nominally healthy, though unrecorded immune exposures were likely present. The donor tested CMV seropositive, placing the donor among the approximately 290 seropositive members of the cohort. Each donor provided a peripheral blood sample, and peripheral blood mononuclear cells were used for TCR beta sequencing. Genomic DNA extraction from the blood cell samples was performed with the Qiagen DNeasy Blood Extraction Kit. This sample was taken from a study of cytomegalovirus exposure and HLA in healthy donors (dated by TCRdb to 2016 to 2017). At the level of the whole study: According to an earlier analysis of 587 of the donors, roughly 180 million T cells yielded 95 million to 140 million unique TCR beta sequences and about 300 Gb of sequence data. HLA typing covered class I and class II loci at four-digit resolution. An earlier analysis of around 640 of the donors used high-throughput TCR beta sequencing to judge whether each TCR beta V gene segment behaved as functional or pseudogenic. Five DR-DQ haplotypes were treated as single units for association and clustering because of strong linkage in the cohort. All discovery cohort repertoires had been generated on a single sequencing platform. In a later analysis, previously published TCR beta repertoires from 600 to 850 donors were re-analyzed and high-resolution HLA genotyping was added so that TCR occurrence patterns could be studied. Among 300 to 500 genotyped donors of the cohort, an average of around 220,000 unique TCR beta nucleotide sequences was sequenced per donor, of which about 19% were non-productive. The study used immunosequencing to profile the T cell repertoires of about 670 subjects and linked those repertoires to cytomegalovirus serostatus. A later genetic analysis took genome-wide SNP genotypes for 398 of the 666 donors and used that subset as a discovery cohort. Approximately 300 gigabases of sequencing data and 70 million to 95 million unique TCR sequences made up an early release that covered 500 to 650 HLA-typed donors. Donor age, sex, ethnicity and CMV serostatus were compiled alongside the repertoire data. The number of donors typed differed by locus, with 629-630 for A, B, C, DRB1 and DQB1, 522 for DQA1, some 570 for DPA1, and around 460 for DPB1. To predict cytomegalovirus infection status, the study brought together high-throughput TCR immunosequencing, statistical association of individual TCRs with disease status, and machine learning. The aim of the study was to test whether cataloging public T cell receptors could identify signatures of past pathogen exposure. Of the roughly 390 genotyped donors, 75% to 85% were placed in the genetic ancestry cluster associated with self-reported Caucasian donors. Rather than using new phenotypic data, the later analysis identified candidate immune exposures from TCR beta sequences and from how often those sequences occurred across donors. Along with the roughly 670-subject first cohort, a separate validation cohort of over 90 different subjects was used.

What the study reported, not specific to this receptor: In a later genetic analysis, a missense DCLRE1C variant was associated with V-gene and J-gene trimming of TCR beta chains, and the association was replicated in an independent cohort. Because the 87-base-pair reads could not distinguish some IMGT-functional V segments, including TRBV6-2 and TRBV6-3, those segments were excluded. A group of highly shared sequence variants was considered likely to be a technical artifact of the sequencing pipeline. In both the original and validation cohorts, the classifier was reported to diagnose cytomegalovirus status with high specificity and sensitivity. According to the authors, the approach could potentially be generalized to other disease states and immunological phenotypes. Because counts were too low, 15 to 20 rarely observed V segments, including chromosome 9 orphons, were left out of the earlier analysis of roughly 600 of the donors. Correlated functional status among segregating V segments might reflect linkage disequilibrium, but an unknown experimental factor could not be ruled out. Most TCR sequences were seen in very few donors, while some public TCRs were found in many individuals. Because some donors lacked HLA typing at each locus, the association tests relied only on the typed subset. Presence/absence analyses assumed roughly uniform sequencing depth across donors, an assumption that may not hold. In a later analysis, the rate of TCR association differed among HLA loci, with DRB1 alleles having the most associated TCRs and HLA-C alleles having the fewest. When HLA alleles, especially DR and DQ, strongly co-occurred, attributing TCR associations to individual alleles was difficult. In the study, approximately 160 TCR beta chains were listed as associated with cytomegalovirus. A further reported finding was that TCR beta sequences accurately predicted the HLA-A and HLA-B alleles for most subjects in the first cohort. Immune exposure information for the cohort was limited to CMV serostatus. A few of the identified cytomegalovirus-associated TCR beta chains were confirmed in vitro to be specific for cytomegalovirus antigens. An earlier analysis of approximately 540 of the donors showed that most TCR beta V segments appeared in productive rearrangements either about 87% or about 30% of the time, which broadly matched IMGT annotations. Most CMV-associated TCR beta chains appeared to be HLA-restricted in a later analysis, and the HLA associations seemed to be driven largely by CMV exposure. In a later analysis, over 15,000 TCR beta sequences were associated with specific HLA alleles at a false discovery rate of 0.05. In a later analysis, HLA-associated TCR beta chains showed more clonal expansion and lower generation probabilities than non-associated chains that were equally common. According to a later analysis, parvovirus B19, influenza, CMV and Epstein-Barr virus appeared linked to several top co-occurrence clusters. In a later genetic analysis, fewer N-insertions in productive TCRs were reported among donors in an Asian-associated ancestry cluster than the approximately 710-donor mean. Only TCR beta chains were sequenced in this cohort, and the absence of alpha or paired-chain data limited detectable features.

The V end loses 5 bases and the J end loses 7 bases, and a stretch of 11 bases separates them. Based on the germline V gene, the CDR1 and CDR2 sequences are MNHNS and SASEGT. The CDR3 holds 12 amino acids from the cysteine to the phenylalanine. CDR3 DNA only is kept here, 36 bases in frame from base 1. The specimen was PBMCs. The receptor was derived from a woman aged 60-75 years in good health and CMV-seropositive. The V gene is TRBV6-1 and the J gene is TRBJ1-2; perhaps TRBD1 is the D gene, with 5 bases matching. The DNA is as follows: TGTGCCAGCAGTTTGGGTGGGGCTGGCTACACCTTC. Its protein product is CASSLGGAGYTF.